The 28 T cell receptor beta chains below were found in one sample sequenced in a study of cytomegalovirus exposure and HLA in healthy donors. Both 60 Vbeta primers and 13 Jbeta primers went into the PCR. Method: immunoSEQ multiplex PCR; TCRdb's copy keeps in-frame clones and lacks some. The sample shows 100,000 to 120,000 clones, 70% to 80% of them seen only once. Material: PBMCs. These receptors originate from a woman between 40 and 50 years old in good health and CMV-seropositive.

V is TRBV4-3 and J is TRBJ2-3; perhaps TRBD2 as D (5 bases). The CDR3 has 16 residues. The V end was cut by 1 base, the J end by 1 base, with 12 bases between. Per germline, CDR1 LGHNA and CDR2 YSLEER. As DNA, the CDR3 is TGCGCCAGCAGCCAAGCATGGGGAGCCCGCACAGATACGCAGTATTTT. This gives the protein CASSQAWGARTDTQYF.

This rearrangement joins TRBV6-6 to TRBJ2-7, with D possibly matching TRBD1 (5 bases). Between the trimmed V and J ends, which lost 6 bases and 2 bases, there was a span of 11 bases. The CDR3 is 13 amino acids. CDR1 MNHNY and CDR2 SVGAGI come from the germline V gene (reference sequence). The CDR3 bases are TGTGCCAGCAGCTATCAGGGTCCCTACGAGCAGTACTTC. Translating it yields CASSYQGPYEQYF.

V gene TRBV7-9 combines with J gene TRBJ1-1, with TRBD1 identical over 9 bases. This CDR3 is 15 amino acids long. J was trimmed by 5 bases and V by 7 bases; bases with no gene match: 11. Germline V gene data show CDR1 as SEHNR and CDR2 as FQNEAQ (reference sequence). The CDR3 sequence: CASTLGDREGTEAFF. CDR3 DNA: TGTGCCAGCACCCTCGGGGACAGGGAAGGAACTGAAGCTTTCTTT.

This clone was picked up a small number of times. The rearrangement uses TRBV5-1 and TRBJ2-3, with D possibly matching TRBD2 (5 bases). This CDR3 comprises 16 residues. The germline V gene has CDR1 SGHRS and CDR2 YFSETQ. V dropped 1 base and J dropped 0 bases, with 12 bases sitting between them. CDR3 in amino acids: CASSLTGRTSTDTQYF. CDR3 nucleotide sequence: TGCGCCAGCAGCTTGACGGGAAGAACTAGCACAGATACGCAGTATTTT.

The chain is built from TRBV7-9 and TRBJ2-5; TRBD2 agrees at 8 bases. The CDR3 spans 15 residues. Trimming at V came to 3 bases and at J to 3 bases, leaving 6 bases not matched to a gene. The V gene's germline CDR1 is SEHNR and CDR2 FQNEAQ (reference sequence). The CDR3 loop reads CASSLVGTREETQYF. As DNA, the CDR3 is TGTGCCAGCAGCTTGGTAGGGACTAGGGAAGAGACCCAGTACTTC.

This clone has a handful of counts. CDR3 loop: CASSKGSEGKTRSGNTIYF. CDR3 coding DNA: TGTGCCAGCAGCAAAGGCTCGGAGGGTAAGACTCGCTCTGGAAACACCATATATTTT. J is TRBJ1-3 and V is TRBV21-1. TRBV21-1 is shown as a pseudogene. The CDR3 sequence is 19 residues long.

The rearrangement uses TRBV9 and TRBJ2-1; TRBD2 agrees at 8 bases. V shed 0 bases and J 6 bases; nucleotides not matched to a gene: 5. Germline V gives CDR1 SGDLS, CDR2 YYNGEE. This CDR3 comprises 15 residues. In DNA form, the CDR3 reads TGTGCCAGCAGCGTAGGGGCGGGGGGCATCAATGAGCAGTTCTTC. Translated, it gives CASSVGAGGINEQFF.

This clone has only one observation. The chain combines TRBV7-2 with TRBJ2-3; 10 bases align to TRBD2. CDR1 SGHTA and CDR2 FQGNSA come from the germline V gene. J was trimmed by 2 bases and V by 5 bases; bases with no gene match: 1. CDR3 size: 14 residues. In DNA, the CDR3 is TGTGCCAGCAGCACTAGCGGGATCACAGATACGCAGTATTTT. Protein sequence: CASSTSGITDTQYF.

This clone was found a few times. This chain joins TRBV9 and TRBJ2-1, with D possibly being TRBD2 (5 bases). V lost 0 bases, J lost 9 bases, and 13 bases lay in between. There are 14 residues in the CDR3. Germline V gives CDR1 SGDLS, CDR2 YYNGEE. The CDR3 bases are TGTGCCAGCAGCGTAGTCCCCCAACGGGGTGAGCAGTTCTTC. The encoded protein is CASSVVPQRGEQFF.

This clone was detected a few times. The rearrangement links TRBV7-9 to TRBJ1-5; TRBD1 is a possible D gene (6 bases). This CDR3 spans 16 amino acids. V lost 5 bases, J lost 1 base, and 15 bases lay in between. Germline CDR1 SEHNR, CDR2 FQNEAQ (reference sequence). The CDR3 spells CASSDRGWGSNQPQHF. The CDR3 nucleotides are TGTGCCAGCAGCGATAGGGGGTGGGGAAGCAATCAGCCCCAGCATTTT.

The CDR3 region is CSVLDSGKYEQYF. DNA for the CDR3: TGCAGCGTTTTAGATAGCGGGAAATACGAGCAGTACTTC. The gene calls are TRBV29-1 and TRBJ2-7, with 8 bases identical to TRBD2. Germline V gene data show CDR1 as SQVTM and CDR2 as ANQGSEA. This CDR3 contains 13 residues. The V and J ends lost 5 bases and 4 bases, in that order; junction bases with no gene match: 7.

The CDR3 DNA sequence: TGTGCCAGCAGCTTCAGGGGTTTTACAGGGGACCGGTATGGCTACACCTTC. It is translated as CASSFRGFTGDRYGYTF. The chain joins TRBV7-8 to TRBJ1-2; TRBD1 aligns across 7 bases. From germline, CDR1 is SGHVS and CDR2 FQNEAQ. The ends lost 3 bases at V and 5 bases at J; junction bases unmatched: 15. The CDR3 has 17 amino acids.

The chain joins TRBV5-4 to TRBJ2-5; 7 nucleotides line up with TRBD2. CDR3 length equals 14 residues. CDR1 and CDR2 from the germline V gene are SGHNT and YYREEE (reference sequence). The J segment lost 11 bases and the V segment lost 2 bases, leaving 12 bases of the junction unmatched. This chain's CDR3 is CASSFGGGSAEQYF. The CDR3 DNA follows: TGTGCCAGCAGCTTCGGGGGAGGGTCCGCGGAGCAGTACTTC.

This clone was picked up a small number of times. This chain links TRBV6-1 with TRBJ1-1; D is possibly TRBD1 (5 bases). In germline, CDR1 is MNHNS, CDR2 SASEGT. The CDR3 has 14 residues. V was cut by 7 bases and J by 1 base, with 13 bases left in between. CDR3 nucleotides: TGTGCCAGCAACCCGGGGGGAGGGAACACTGAAGCTTTCTTT. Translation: CASNPGGGNTEAFF.

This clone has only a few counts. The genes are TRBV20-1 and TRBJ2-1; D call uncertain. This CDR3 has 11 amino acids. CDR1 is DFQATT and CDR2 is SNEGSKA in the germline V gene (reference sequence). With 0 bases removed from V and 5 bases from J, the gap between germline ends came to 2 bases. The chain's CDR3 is CSARDNNEQFF. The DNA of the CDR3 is TGCAGTGCTAGAGATAACAATGAGCAGTTCTTC.

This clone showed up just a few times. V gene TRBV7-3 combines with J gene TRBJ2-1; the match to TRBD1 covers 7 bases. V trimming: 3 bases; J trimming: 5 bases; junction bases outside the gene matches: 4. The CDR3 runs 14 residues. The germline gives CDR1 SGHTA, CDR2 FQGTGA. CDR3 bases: TGTGCCAGCAGCTTGACAGGGCTGAACAATGAGCAGTTCTTC. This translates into CASSLTGLNNEQFF.

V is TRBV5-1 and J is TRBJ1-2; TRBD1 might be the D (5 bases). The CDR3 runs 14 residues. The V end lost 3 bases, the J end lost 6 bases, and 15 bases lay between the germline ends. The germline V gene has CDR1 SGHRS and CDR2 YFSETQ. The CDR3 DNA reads TGCGCCAGCAGCTACCAACCGGGGGAGCATGGCTACACCTTC. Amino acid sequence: CASSYQPGEHGYTF.

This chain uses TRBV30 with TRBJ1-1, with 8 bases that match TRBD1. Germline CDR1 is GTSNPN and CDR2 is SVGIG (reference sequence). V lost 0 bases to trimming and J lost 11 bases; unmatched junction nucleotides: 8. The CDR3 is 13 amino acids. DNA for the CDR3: TGTGCCTGGAGTGTAGGGACAGGAGATTCTGCTTTCTTT. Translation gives CAWSVGTGDSAFF.

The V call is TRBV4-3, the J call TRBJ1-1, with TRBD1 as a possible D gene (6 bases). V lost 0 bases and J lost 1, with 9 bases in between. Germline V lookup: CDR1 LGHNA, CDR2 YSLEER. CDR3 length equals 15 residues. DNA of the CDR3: TGCGCCAGCAGCCAAGATCAGGGGCGGAACACTGAAGCTTTCTTT. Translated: CASSQDQGRNTEAFF.

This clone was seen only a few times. The CDR3 coding sequence is TGTGCCAGCGGACGGGGAGAGGACACTGAAGCTTTCTTT. Amino acid sequence: CASGRGEDTEAFF. The chain recombines TRBV6-5 with TRBJ1-1; D is unresolved. The CDR3 runs 13 residues. Trimming shortened V by 8 bases and J by 3 bases, and 13 bases separated the two germline ends. Germline V gene sequence: CDR1 MNHEY, CDR2 SVGAGI.

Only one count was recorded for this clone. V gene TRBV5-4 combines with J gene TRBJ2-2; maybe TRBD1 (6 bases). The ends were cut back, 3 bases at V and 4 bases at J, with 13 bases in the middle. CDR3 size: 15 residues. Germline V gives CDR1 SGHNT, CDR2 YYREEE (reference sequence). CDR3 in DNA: TGTGCCAGCAGCTCTAGGACAGAGACCACCGGGGAGCTGTTTTTT. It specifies CASSSRTETTGELFF.

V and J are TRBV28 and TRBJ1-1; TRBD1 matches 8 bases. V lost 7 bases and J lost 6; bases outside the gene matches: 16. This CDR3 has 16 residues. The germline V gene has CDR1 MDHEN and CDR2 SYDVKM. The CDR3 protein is CASTSTGAGGHAEAFF. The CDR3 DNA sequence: TGTGCCAGCACCTCCACCGGGGCAGGGGGCCATGCTGAAGCTTTCTTT. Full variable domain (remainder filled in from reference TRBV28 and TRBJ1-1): DVKVTQSSRYLVKRTGEKVFLECVQDMDHENMFWYRQDPGLGLRLIYFSYDVKMKEKGDIPEGYSVSREKKERFSLILESASTNQTSMYLCASTSTGAGGHAEAFFGQGTRLTVV.

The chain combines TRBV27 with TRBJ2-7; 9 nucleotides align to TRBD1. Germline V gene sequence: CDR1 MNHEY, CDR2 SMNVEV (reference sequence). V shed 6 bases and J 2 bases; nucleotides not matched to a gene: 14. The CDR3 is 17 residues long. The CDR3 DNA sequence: TGTGCCAGCAGCTGGACAGGGGACCCTCTAGGACCCTACGAGCAGTACTTC. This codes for CASSWTGDPLGPYEQYF.

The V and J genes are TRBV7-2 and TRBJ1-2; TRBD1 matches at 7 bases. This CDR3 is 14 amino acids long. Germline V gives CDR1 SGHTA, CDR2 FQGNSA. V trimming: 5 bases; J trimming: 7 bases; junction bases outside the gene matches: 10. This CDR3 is CASSLSDRQRGYTF. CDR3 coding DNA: TGTGCCAGCAGCCTGTCGGACAGGCAGCGTGGCTACACCTTC.

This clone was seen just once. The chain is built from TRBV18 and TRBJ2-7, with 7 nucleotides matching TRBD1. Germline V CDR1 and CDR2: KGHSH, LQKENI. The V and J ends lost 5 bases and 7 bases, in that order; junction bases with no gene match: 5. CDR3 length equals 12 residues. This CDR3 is CASSTTGDEQYF. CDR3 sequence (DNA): TGTGCCAGCTCAACAACAGGGGATGAGCAGTACTTC.

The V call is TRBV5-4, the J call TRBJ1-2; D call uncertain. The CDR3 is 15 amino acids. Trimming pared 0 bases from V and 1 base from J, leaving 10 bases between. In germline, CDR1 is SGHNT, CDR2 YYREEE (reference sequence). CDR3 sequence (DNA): TGTGCCAGCAGCTTGGGGGGAGCAATTAACTATGGCTACACCTTC. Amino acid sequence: CASSLGGAINYGYTF.

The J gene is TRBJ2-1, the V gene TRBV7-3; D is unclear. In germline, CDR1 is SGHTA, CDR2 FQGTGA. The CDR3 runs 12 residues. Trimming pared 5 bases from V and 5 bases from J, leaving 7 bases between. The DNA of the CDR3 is TGTGCCAGCAGCCTCTCAGACAATGAGCAGTTCTTC. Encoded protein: CASSLSDNEQFF.

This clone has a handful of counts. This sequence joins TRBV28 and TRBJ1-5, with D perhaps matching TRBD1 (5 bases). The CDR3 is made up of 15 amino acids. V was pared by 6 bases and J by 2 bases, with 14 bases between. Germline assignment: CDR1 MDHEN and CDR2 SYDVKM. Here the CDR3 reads CASSLTGIGNQPQHF. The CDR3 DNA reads TGTGCCAGCAGCCTCACAGGAATCGGCAATCAGCCCCAGCATTTT.